Here is one T cell receptor (beta chain) with its context. Trimming removed 3 bases from V and 0 bases from J; junction bases left unmatched: 8. The CDR3 runs to 18 residues. The germline CDR1 and CDR2 sequences are MDHEN and SYDVKM. The sample originates from a study of blood T cell repertoires in COVID-19. Study-wide context: COVID-19 samples collected from the United States, Italy and Spain covered acute and convalescent phases. Sources were T cells, B-cell-depleted T cells, or PBMCs; the material itself was cDNA or gDNA.

Study processing details: Reference gene primer amplification in the assay estimated nucleated cell counts. TCRdb's copy holds only in-frame clones and misses some; the assay was immunoSEQ multiplex PCR. Clone size and V and J calls were adopted from that table, with D and trimming inferred from the DNA. Seen here are about 140,000 clones, about 80% observed once, and the top ten hold 3.5%. This receptor was identified in a man aged 65 to 79 who had recovered from COVID-19. The chain uses TRBV28 and TRBJ2-1; 10 bases fit TRBD2. Sequences were obtained from peripheral blood. This CDR3 reads CASSFPRTSGSSYNEQFF. The CDR3 DNA follows: TGTGCCAGCAGTTTTCCCAGGACTAGCGGTAGCTCCTACAATGAGCAGTTCTTC.